The sequence of this T cell receptor beta chain was determined in a study of T cells in Graves' hyperthyroidism and ophthalmopathy. The overall study: Peripheral blood was obtained at initial diagnosis, preceding any treatment. Whole-study findings and limits: Median prediction lead before ophthalmopathy onset was 6.5 months with the model.

Using RNA transcripts as the source, TCR beta CDR3 regions were amplified. Primed by the HTBI set, a first-round RT-PCR was run on the TCR CDR3. One entry per CDR3 protein, called by TCRdb with MiXCR from the multiplex PCR reads. The table shows a few hundred thousand distinct CDR3 sequences, with 14% occurring only once. The blood sample predates any ophthalmopathy symptoms, coming from first hyperthyroidism diagnosis. CDR3 size: 12 residues. Germline CDR1 is GTSNPN and CDR2 is SVGIG (reference sequence). This clonotype has just a few counts. As yet, its antigen is unknown. A much larger clone lies a single base off, so this may be a read error.

The TCR was taken from a woman aged 25 to 39 with Graves' hyperthyroidism that later progressed to Graves' ophthalmopathy. This rearrangement joins TRBV30 to TRBJ1-1; perhaps TRBD1 as D (5 bases). The sequenced material came from blood. The CDR3 DNA reads TGTCCCTGGACTGGGGGGAACACTGAAGCTTTCTTT. The encoded protein is CPWTGGNTEAFF.